The 23 T cell receptor beta chains in this list originate from one sample, sequenced in a study of T-cell reconstitution after alpha-beta-depleted transplantation in children. The authors prepared the TCRbeta library with unique molecular identifiers. MiXCR, run by TCRdb on the PCR reads, gives a single entry per CDR3 protein. This sample has about 580,000 distinct CDR3 sequences, with more than 20% found just once. Sequences were derived from PBMCs, mostly from graft donor cells, sampled 360 days after TCRalphabeta/CD19-depleted stem cell transplant. These receptors came from a boy less than two years old who had a stem cell transplant for acute myeloid leukemia, so the T cells may come from the graft donor.

The chain is built from TRBV5-1 and TRBJ1-4, with 10 nucleotides matching TRBD1. V gave up 4 bases and J gave up 5 bases; unmatched junction bases: 2. Germline V gene lookup returns CDR1 SGHRS and CDR2 YFSETQ. This CDR3 has 14 residues. As DNA, the CDR3 is TGCGCCAGCAGCGCGGGACAGGGGAATGAAAAACTGTTTTTT. Its translation: CASSAGQGNEKLFF.

This clonotype occurred many times. The chain combines TRBV20-1 with TRBJ2-2; D unresolved. The germline gives CDR1 DFQATT, CDR2 SNEGSKA (reference sequence). V was trimmed by 6 bases and J by 2 bases, leaving 13 bases between them. This CDR3 has 14 residues. The CDR3 nucleotides are TGCAGTGCCACACTGGCTCCAAACACCGGGGAGCTGTTTTTT. Amino acid sequence: CSATLAPNTGELFF.

The V and J genes are TRBV7-3 and TRBJ1-5; 7 positions match TRBD1. This CDR3 is built from 21 residues. The V gene's germline CDR1 is SGHTA and CDR2 FQGTGA. The V gene end was trimmed by 5 bases and the J gene end by 0 bases; junction bases not matched to a gene: 22. The CDR3 DNA follows: TGTGCCAGCAGCCTAAACCCCGAGGGGACAGCTTATTTACATAGCAATCAGCCCCAGCATTTT. Protein: CASSLNPEGTAYLHSNQPQHF.

V usage is TRBV2 and J usage is TRBJ2-2, with D uncertain. The length of the CDR3 is 14 residues. The V gene lost 0 bases and the J gene lost 6 bases, with 8 bases spanning the gap. Germline CDR1 SNHLY, CDR2 FYNNEI. In nucleotides, the CDR3 is TGTGCCAGCAGTGAAGCGCCGAGGTCCGGGGAGCTGTTTTTT. It encodes CASSEAPRSGELFF.

This clonotype was counted only a few times. This chain joins TRBV11-3 and TRBJ2-2, with D possibly being TRBD2 (5 bases). The CDR3 consists of 14 residues. In germline, CDR1 is SGHNT, CDR2 YENEEA. V lost 5 bases and J 0 bases, leaving 7 bases between the germline ends. The CDR3 bases are TGTGCCAGCAGCCCCGGGGCGAACACCGGGGAGCTGTTTTTT. Translated: CASSPGANTGELFF.

This clonotype was picked up a small number of times. The chain is built from TRBV29-1 and TRBJ1-4; tentative D call: TRBD1 (5 bases). Trimming took off 4 bases at V and 5 bases at J, with 11 bases between the two ends. This CDR3 comprises 13 residues. The germline gives CDR1 SQVTM, CDR2 ANQGSEA. Written as DNA, the CDR3 is TGCAGCGTTGCGGGGACGCTCAATGAAAAACTGTTTTTT. Amino acids: CSVAGTLNEKLFF.

The CDR3 sequence: CASSYKRTDNQPQHF. In nucleotides, the CDR3 is TGTGCCAGCAGTTACAAGAGGACAGATAATCAGCCCCAGCATTTT. V is TRBV6-2 or TRBV6-3 and J is TRBJ1-5, with a tentative D call TRBD1 (6 bases). CDR1 and CDR2 from the germline V gene are MNHEY and SVGEGT. There are 15 residues in the CDR3. Trimming stripped 2 bases from V and 4 bases from J, with 12 bases between.

The chain uses TRBV7-2 and TRBJ2-7; no clear D gene. The CDR3 contains 16 residues. Germline V lookup: CDR1 SGHTA, CDR2 FQGNSA. The ends were cut back, 1 base at V and 0 bases at J, with 13 bases in the middle. CDR3 region: CASSLGGVASSYEQYV. The CDR3 DNA sequence: TGTGCCAGCAGCTTAGGTGGTGTAGCCAGCTCCTACGAGCAGTACGTC.

V gene TRBV7-2 combines with J gene TRBJ2-7, with D hard to call. V was shortened by 6 bases and J by 3 bases, with 12 bases between the two germline ends. CDR3 length: 13 amino acids. Per germline, CDR1 SGHTA and CDR2 FQGNSA. CDR3 sequence: CASSFRQNYEQYF. In DNA form, the CDR3 reads TGTGCCAGCAGTTTTAGGCAAAACTACGAGCAGTACTTC.

This clonotype turned up a few times. The CDR3 DNA follows: TGTGCCAGCAGTAGGGACAGGGTAAACGAGCAGTACGTC. This gives the protein CASSRDRVNEQYV. This chain uses TRBV6-6 with TRBJ2-7; 9 bases are shared with TRBD1. The germline V gene encodes CDR1 MNHNY and CDR2 SVGAGI (reference sequence). The CDR3 contains 13 residues. With V trimmed by 5 bases and J by 5 bases, 4 bases remained unmatched.

The genes are TRBV7-9 and TRBJ2-7, with 13 bases matching TRBD2. V lost 2 bases and J lost 3; bases outside the gene matches: 7. Germline-derived CDR1 and CDR2 are SEHNR and FQNEAQ (reference sequence). This CDR3 spans 17 amino acids. The CDR3 sequence is CASSLSGGTSGDYEQYV. DNA of the CDR3: TGTGCCAGCAGCTTAAGTGGGGGGACTAGCGGGGACTACGAGCAGTACGTC.

This clonotype was seen ten or more times. This chain joins TRBV7-9 and TRBJ2-3, with TRBD1 matching over 9 bases. The germline V gene encodes CDR1 SEHNR and CDR2 FQNEAQ (reference sequence). This CDR3 has 15 residues. V shed 4 bases, J shed 4 bases, and the junction held 6 bases outside the gene matches. Here the CDR3 DNA reads TGTGCCAGCAGCTCCCGGGACAGGGAGGCAGATACGCAGTATTTT. Protein sequence: CASSSRDREADTQYF.

V usage is TRBV4-2 and J usage is TRBJ2-2; TRBD2 aligns across 8 bases. The CDR3 spans 22 residues. Germline CDR1 and CDR2: LGHNA and YNFKEQ. V shed 4 bases, J shed 1 base, and the junction held 23 bases outside the gene matches. The CDR3 reads CASSLHPRVPKRTSRNTGELFF. The CDR3 bases are TGTGCCAGCAGCCTCCACCCCCGGGTCCCAAAACGGACTAGCAGGAACACCGGGGAGCTGTTTTTT.

This clonotype was detected ten times or more. CDR3 nucleotide sequence: TGTGCCAGCAGCTCGAGGTACAGGGTTAATTCACCCCTCCACTTT. This translates into CASSSRYRVNSPLHF. The chain has TRBV7-6 and TRBJ1-6; tentatively, D is TRBD1 (6 bases). This CDR3 spans 15 amino acids. V lost 4 bases, J lost 6 bases, and 13 bases lay in between. From germline, CDR1 is SGHVS and CDR2 FNYEAQ. Full variable domain (rest looked up from reference TRBV7-6 and TRBJ1-6): GAGVSQSPRYKVTKRGQDVALRCDPISGHVSLYWYRQALGQGPEFLTYFNYEAQQDKSGLPNDRFSAERPEGSISTLTIQRTEQRDSAMYRCASSSRYRVNSPLHFGNGTRLTVT.

This clonotype showed up just a few times. CDR3 nucleotide sequence: TGTGCCAGCAGTTTACTATGGCAGGGGGCCTACGAGCAGTACTTC. Translation: CASSLLWQGAYEQYF. The chain combines TRBV12-3 or TRBV12-4 with TRBJ2-7; 7 bases map to TRBD1. The V gene end was trimmed by 2 bases and the J gene end by 2 bases; junction bases not matched to a gene: 6. The CDR3 is 15 amino acids.

Only a few counts were recorded for this clonotype. The rearrangement links TRBV6-5 to TRBJ1-4, with a possible D match to TRBD1 (6 bases). V lost 4 bases, J lost 10 bases, and 13 bases lay in between. Germline assignment: CDR1 MNHEY and CDR2 SVGAGI. The CDR3 is 13 residues long. The CDR3 DNA reads TGTGCCAGCAGTTTGGGCAAGGGGGGAAAACTGTTTTTT. Translating it yields CASSLGKGGKLFF.

This sequence joins TRBV12-3 or TRBV12-4 and TRBJ2-1; 9 bases agree with TRBD1. The CDR3 is made up of 15 amino acids. V gave up 3 bases and J gave up 7 bases; unmatched junction bases: 7. The CDR3 DNA sequence: TGTGCCAGCAGTTTGGGGGACAGGGTAGTAAATGAGCAGTTCTTC. Residues: CASSLGDRVVNEQFF.

The chain employs TRBV20-1 and TRBJ2-3; 8 bases align to TRBD2. Per the germline V gene, CDR1 is DFQATT and CDR2 is SNEGSKA (reference sequence). V lost 7 bases to trimming and J lost 6 bases; unmatched junction nucleotides: 9. CDR3 size: 13 residues. The CDR3 sequence: CSEGAGAADTQYF. CDR3 in DNA: TGCAGTGAGGGAGCGGGGGCAGCCGATACGCAGTATTTT.

For this clonotype: At one boundary the junction diverges from the germline segment, which might be a read error. This sequence joins TRBV12-3 or TRBV12-4 and TRBJ2-6; D is uncertain. This CDR3 contains 17 residues. CDR3 DNA sequence: TGTGCCAGCAGCTTAGTTTCGCCGCATTCTGGGGCCAACGTCCTGACTTTC. It codes for CASSLVSPHSGANVLTF.

The rearrangement uses TRBV6-2 or TRBV6-3 and TRBJ2-7; tentatively, D is TRBD2 (5 bases). V was pared by 6 bases and J by 6 bases, with 12 bases between. The CDR3 is 12 residues long. The germline V gene has CDR1 MNHEY and CDR2 SVGEGT. CDR3 DNA sequence: TGTGCCAGCAGGAGGGATTTGGCCGAGCAGTACTTC. It encodes CASRRDLAEQYF.

There are many counts of this clonotype. J is TRBJ2-7 and V is TRBV29-1, with TRBD1 identical over 10 bases. With V trimmed by 4 bases and J by 3 bases, 3 bases remained unmatched. The CDR3 runs 13 residues. CDR1 and CDR2 from the germline V gene are SQVTM and ANQGSEA. The CDR3 spells CSVGGQGSYEQYF. The CDR3 DNA is TGCAGCGTTGGGGGACAGGGGAGCTACGAGCAGTACTTC.

This sequence joins TRBV3-1 and TRBJ2-7, with D perhaps TRBD1 or TRBD2 (5 bases each). The CDR3 extends over 16 amino acids. From germline, CDR1 is LGHDT and CDR2 YNNKEL (reference sequence). The germline V and J ends were trimmed by 0 bases and 0 bases, with 12 bases remaining between them. The CDR3 coding sequence is TGTGCCAGCAGCCAAGAACCGGGGCGTAGCTCCTACGAGCAGTACTTC. Amino acid sequence: CASSQEPGRSSYEQYF.

The rearrangement joins TRBV5-5 to TRBJ2-3; D unresolved. Per germline, CDR1 SGHKS and CDR2 YYEKEE (reference sequence). The CDR3 totals 16 residues. The ends were cut back, 0 bases at V and 6 bases at J, with 17 bases in the middle. The CDR3 spells CASSLGAIGYADTQYF. CDR3 nucleotides: TGTGCCAGCAGCTTGGGGGCCATAGGGTACGCGGATACGCAGTATTTT.